The 11 T cell receptor beta chains reported below all come from one sample, sequenced in a study of CD8 T cells in Susac syndrome. Random hexamers primed reverse transcription of about 0.45 to 1 ug RNA. MiXCR, applied by TCRdb to the immunoSEQ multiplex PCR reads, yields one record per CDR3 protein. The table records roughly 120,000 distinct CDR3 sequences, over 85% of them present only once. Sample: CD4+ T cells from PBMCs. The origin of the receptors is a human donor in good health.

The chain uses TRBV29-1 and TRBJ1-2; D might be TRBD1 (5 bases). Trimming stripped 6 bases from V and 4 bases from J, with 6 bases between. The CDR3 is 10 amino acids. Germline V gene lookup returns CDR1 SQVTM and CDR2 ANQGSEA. CDR3 amino acids: CSVGGYGYTF. In DNA, the CDR3 is TGCAGCGTGGGGGGCTATGGCTACACCTTC.

CDR3 in amino acids: CASRISGRAAETQYF. CDR3 DNA: TGTGCCAGCAGGATTAGCGGGAGGGCAGCGGAGACCCAGTACTTC. This chain joins TRBV3-1 and TRBJ2-5; TRBD2 agrees at 11 bases. V gave up 6 bases and J gave up 5 bases; unmatched junction bases: 8. Per the germline V gene, CDR1 is LGHDT and CDR2 is YNNKEL (reference sequence). CDR3 size: 15 residues.

This clonotype was observed a single time. A read error may produce the germline difference seen at one junction end. The chain has TRBV18 and TRBJ2-5; 14 nucleotides line up with TRBD2. The CDR3 loop spans 18 amino acids. Germline V gene sequence: CDR1 KGHSH, CDR2 LQKENI. The CDR3 bases are TGTGCCAGCTCACCAGGGTCAGGGCGAGGACTAGCGGGAGGACCCCCGAACTTC. Encoded protein: CASSPGSGRGLAGGPPNF.

This clonotype was counted only a few times. The rearrangement uses TRBV5-1 and TRBJ2-2; no definite D call. V was trimmed by 0 bases and J by 2 bases, leaving 8 bases between them. The germline gives CDR1 SGHRS, CDR2 YFSETQ. CDR3 length: 15 amino acids. The CDR3 here is CASSLAGSNTGELFF. In DNA, the CDR3 is TGCGCCAGCAGCTTGGCTGGCAGCAACACCGGGGAGCTGTTTTTT.

This chain joins TRBV27 and TRBJ2-7; weak D call: TRBD2 (7 bases). V lost 6 bases, J lost 4 bases, and 16 bases lay in between. Looked up from germline, CDR1 is MNHEY and CDR2 is SMNVEV (reference sequence). CDR3 length: 14 residues. The chain's CDR3 is CASSHPGGQYEQYF. CDR3 coding DNA: TGTGCCAGCAGCCACCCGGGGGGCCAATACGAGCAGTACTTC.

The gene calls are TRBV9 and TRBJ2-3; 8 bases map to TRBD1. V shed 0 bases and J 7 bases; nucleotides not matched to a gene: 10. From germline, CDR1 is SGDLS and CDR2 YYNGEE. The CDR3 consists of 16 residues. CDR3 loop: CASSVEGRGRRHTQYF. The CDR3 coding sequence is TGTGCCAGCAGCGTAGAAGGCAGGGGGCGCCGCCATACGCAGTATTTT.

The chain uses TRBV5-1 and TRBJ2-7, with 8 nucleotides matching TRBD2. V lost 0 bases and J lost 5; bases outside the gene matches: 7. The germline V gene encodes CDR1 SGHRS and CDR2 YFSETQ. The CDR3 contains 15 residues. CDR3 coding DNA: TGCGCCAGCAGCTTGGTGGCGGGAGGAGGAGACGAGCAGTACTTC. Translation gives CASSLVAGGGDEQYF.

The rearrangement uses TRBV12-3 or TRBV12-4 and TRBJ1-5; D is perhaps TRBD1 (5 bases). There are 12 residues in the CDR3. V was trimmed by 3 bases and J by 9 bases, leaving 9 bases between them. The CDR3 loop reads CASSLIGTPQHF. DNA of the CDR3: TGTGCCAGCAGTTTGATAGGGACGCCCCAGCATTTT.

The rearrangement uses TRBV7-9 and TRBJ2-3, with 13 bases identical to TRBD2. The germline V gene encodes CDR1 SEHNR and CDR2 FQNEAQ (reference sequence). The CDR3 covers 19 residues. V shed 5 bases and J 2 bases; nucleotides not matched to a gene: 13. Written as DNA, the CDR3 is TGTGCCAGCAGCCCCTGGCGACTAGCGGGAGGAAAGGTCACAGATACGCAGTATTTT. This gives the protein CASSPWRLAGGKVTDTQYF. The full variable domain, completed using reference TRBV7-9 and TRBJ2-3, is DTGVSQNPRHKITKRGQNVTFRCDPISEHNRLYWYRQTLGQGPEFLTYFQNEAQLEKSRLLSDRFSAERPKGSFSTLEIQRTEQGDSAMYLCASSPWRLAGGKVTDTQYFGPGTRLTVL.

The chain couples TRBV18 to TRBJ2-1, with D perhaps TRBD1 or TRBD2 (5 bases each). V gave up 5 bases and J gave up 9 bases, with 14 bases separating them. The CDR3 totals 13 residues. The germline CDR1 and CDR2 sequences are KGHSH and LQKENI. CDR3 in DNA: TGTGCCAGCTCAGGGGGACGGGGCTTTGAGCAGTTCTTC. It is translated as CASSGGRGFEQFF.

The V call is TRBV15, the J call TRBJ2-7; D possibly uses TRBD1 or TRBD2 (5 bases each). The V end was cut by 1 base, the J end by 4 bases, with 11 bases between. The germline V gene has CDR1 LNHNV and CDR2 YYDKDF (reference sequence). The CDR3 runs 14 residues. DNA for the CDR3: TGTGCCACCAGCAGAGGCGAGGGGAATTACGAGCAGTACTTC. This codes for CATSRGEGNYEQYF.